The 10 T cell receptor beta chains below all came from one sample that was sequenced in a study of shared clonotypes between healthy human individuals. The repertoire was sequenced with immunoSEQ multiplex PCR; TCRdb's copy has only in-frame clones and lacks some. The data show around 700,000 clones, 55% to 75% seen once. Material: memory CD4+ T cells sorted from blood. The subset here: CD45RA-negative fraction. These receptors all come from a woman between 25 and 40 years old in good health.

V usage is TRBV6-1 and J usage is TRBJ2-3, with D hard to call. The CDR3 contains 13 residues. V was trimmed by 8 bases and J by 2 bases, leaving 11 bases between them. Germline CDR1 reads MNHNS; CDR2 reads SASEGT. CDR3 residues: CASGGSVTDTQYF. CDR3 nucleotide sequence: TGTGCCAGCGGCGGTAGTGTCACAGATACGCAGTATTTT.

The CDR3 reads CASSQVAGARGDTQYF. CDR3 nucleotide sequence: TGTGCCAGCAGCCAAGTGGCGGGGGCCCGAGGAGATACGCAGTATTTT. The rearrangement joins TRBV14 to TRBJ2-3, with a tentative D call TRBD2 (7 bases). Germline lookup yields CDR1 SGHDN and CDR2 FVKESK. Trimming took off 1 base at V and 5 bases at J, with 16 bases between the two ends. The CDR3 runs 16 residues.

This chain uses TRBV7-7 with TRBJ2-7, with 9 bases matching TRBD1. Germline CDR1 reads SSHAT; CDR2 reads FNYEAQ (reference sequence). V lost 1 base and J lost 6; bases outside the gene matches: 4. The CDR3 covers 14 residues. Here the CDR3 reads CASSLGDRDSEQYF. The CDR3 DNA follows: TGTGCCAGCAGCTTAGGGGACAGGGATAGCGAGCAGTACTTC.

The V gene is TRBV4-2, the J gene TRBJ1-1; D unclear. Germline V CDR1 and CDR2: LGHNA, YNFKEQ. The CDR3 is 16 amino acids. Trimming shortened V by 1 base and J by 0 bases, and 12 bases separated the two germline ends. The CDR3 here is CASSQVTGFLNTEAFF. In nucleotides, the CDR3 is TGTGCCAGCAGCCAAGTAACCGGGTTTTTGAACACTGAAGCTTTCTTT.

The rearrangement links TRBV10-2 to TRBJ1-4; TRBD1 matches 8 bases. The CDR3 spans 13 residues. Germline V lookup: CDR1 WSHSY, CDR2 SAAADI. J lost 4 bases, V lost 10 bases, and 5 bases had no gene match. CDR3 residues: CATGTGHNEKLFF. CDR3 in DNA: TGCGCCACCGGGACAGGACATAATGAAAAACTGTTTTTT.

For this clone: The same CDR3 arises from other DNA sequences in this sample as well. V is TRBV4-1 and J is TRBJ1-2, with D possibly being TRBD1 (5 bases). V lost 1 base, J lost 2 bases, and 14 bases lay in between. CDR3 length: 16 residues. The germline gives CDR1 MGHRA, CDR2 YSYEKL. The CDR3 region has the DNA TGCGCCAGCAGCCAAGGCGGACACAGAGAAAACTATGGCTACACCTTC. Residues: CASSQGGHRENYGYTF.

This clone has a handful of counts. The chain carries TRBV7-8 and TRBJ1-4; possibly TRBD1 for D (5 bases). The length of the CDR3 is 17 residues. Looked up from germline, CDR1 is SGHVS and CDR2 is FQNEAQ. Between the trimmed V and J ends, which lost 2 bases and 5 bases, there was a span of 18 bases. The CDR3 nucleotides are TGTGCCAGCAGCTTATGGGCGTCGGGGCAGCTGAATGAAAAACTGTTTTTT. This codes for CASSLWASGQLNEKLFF.

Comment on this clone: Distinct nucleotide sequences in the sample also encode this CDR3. The CDR3 coding sequence is TGCGCCAGCAGCCTAGGACTAGCGGTGACCGGGGAGCTGTTTTTT. Amino acids: CASSLGLAVTGELFF. The V and J genes are TRBV5-1 and TRBJ2-2; the match to TRBD2 covers 10 bases. Unmatched junction bases numbered 5, after V lost 4 bases and J lost 5 bases. The CDR3 has 15 residues. Germline CDR1 and CDR2: SGHRS and YFSETQ.

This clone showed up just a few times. CDR3 region: CASSPYGGQETEAFF. DNA of the CDR3: TGTGCCAGCTCACCATATGGGGGGCAGGAAACTGAAGCTTTCTTT. This chain joins TRBV18 and TRBJ1-1, with D tentatively TRBD1 (6 bases). This CDR3 comprises 15 residues. Per the germline V gene, CDR1 is KGHSH and CDR2 is LQKENI. V lost 2 bases, J lost 5 bases, and 15 bases lay in between.

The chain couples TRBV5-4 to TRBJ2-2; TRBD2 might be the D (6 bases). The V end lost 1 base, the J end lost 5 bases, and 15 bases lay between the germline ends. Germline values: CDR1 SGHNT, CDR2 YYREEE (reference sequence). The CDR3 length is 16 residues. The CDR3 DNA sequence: TGTGCCAGCAGCTTGAAAAGAGGAGGGGAGACCGGGGAGCTGTTTTTT. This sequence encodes CASSLKRGGETGELFF.